This T cell receptor (beta chain) was observed in a study of blood T cell repertoires in COVID-19. Study overall: Sites in the United States, Italy and Spain provided acute and convalescent COVID-19 samples. T cells, B-cell-depleted T cells, or PBMCs supplied cDNA or gDNA.

Produced via immunoSEQ multiplex PCR; TCRdb's table is partial and in-frame only. The sample shows 150,000 to 200,000 clones, 75% to 85% of them seen only once. From germline, CDR1 is SGHTA and CDR2 FQGNSA. The CDR3 is made up of 15 amino acids. The germline V and J ends were trimmed by 1 base and 8 bases, with 15 bases remaining between them. Source material: peripheral blood. The V gene is TRBV7-2, the J gene TRBJ1-3, with D maybe TRBD1 (6 bases). The clonotype originates from a human donor in a cohort sampled during active COVID-19. The CDR3 reads CASSLVRGYSDTIYF. CDR3 sequence (DNA): TGTGCCAGCAGCTTAGTAAGGGGGTACTCTGACACCATATATTTT. Looking up the rest from reference TRBV7-2 and TRBJ1-3 gives the full variable domain: GAGVSQSPSNKVTEKGKDVELRCDPISGHTALYWYRQSLGQGLEFLIYFQGNSAPDKSGLPSDRFSAERTGGSVSTLTIQRTQQEDSAVYLCASSLVRGYSDTIYFGEGSWLTVV.